The 27 T cell receptor beta chains below come from one sample, sequenced in a study of blood T cell repertoires in COVID-19. The table came from immunoSEQ multiplex PCR; TCRdb's copy has only in-frame clones and leaves some out. The sample contains about 130,000 clones, over 75% of which appear only once. Material for sequencing was peripheral blood. These receptors all come from a man aged 35-49 years with active or convalescent COVID-19.

This clone was counted between two and nine times. This chain joins TRBV11-3 and TRBJ1-6; D unresolved. CDR3 length: 13 residues. V was trimmed by 4 bases and J by 8 bases, leaving 9 bases between them. Germline loops: CDR1 SGHNT, CDR2 YENEEA. In nucleotides, the CDR3 is TGTGCCAGCAGCTCTACTACCCATTCACCCCTCCACTTT. Protein sequence: CASSSTTHSPLHF.

The V gene is TRBV21-1, the J gene TRBJ1-3; no check of the table's D call, TRBD1, against the DNA was made. TRBV21-1 corresponds to a pseudogene. The CDR3 has 15 amino acids. The CDR3 DNA is TGTGCCAGCAGCAAAGTCCAGGAAGCTGGAAACACCATATATTTT. Its translation: CASSKVQEAGNTIYF.

This chain joins TRBV19 and TRBJ1-1; D remains unclear. Trimming pared 1 base from V and 0 bases from J, leaving 9 bases between. The CDR3 covers 15 residues. Germline V gene lookup returns CDR1 LNHDA and CDR2 SQIVND (reference sequence). CDR3 nucleotides: TGTGCCAGTAGTATAGGGGCAGCTATGAACACTGAAGCTTTCTTT. It translates to CASSIGAAMNTEAFF.

This clone has only a few counts. The chain recombines TRBV5-6 with TRBJ2-2; no clear D gene. Deletions cut 0 bases from V and 6 bases from J, with 6 bases between. Germline V CDR1 and CDR2: SGHDT, YYEEEE. The CDR3 sequence is 13 residues long. The CDR3: CASSLGLAGELFF. CDR3 DNA sequence: TGTGCCAGCAGCTTGGGGCTAGCCGGGGAGCTGTTTTTT.

The chain couples TRBV5-6 to TRBJ1-3; 9 nucleotides agree with TRBD1. With V trimmed by 3 bases and J by 1 base, 2 bases remained unmatched. Germline V gene sequence: CDR1 SGHDT, CDR2 YYEEEE. This CDR3 has 15 residues. In DNA form, the CDR3 reads TGTGCCAGCAGCTCGGGGACAGGGTCTGGAAACACCATATATTTT. Protein sequence: CASSSGTGSGNTIYF.

The chain carries TRBV29-1 and TRBJ2-1; 10 bases are shared with TRBD2. The CDR3 contains 14 residues. The germline V gene encodes CDR1 SQVTM and CDR2 ANQGSEA. J gave up 7 bases and V 2 bases, and 5 bases lay outside the gene matches. CDR3: CSVELAGDRNEQFF. The CDR3 DNA is TGCAGCGTTGAACTAGCGGGGGATCGGAATGAGCAGTTCTTC.

The J gene is TRBJ2-5, the V gene TRBV6-2 or TRBV6-3, with TRBD2 as a possible D gene (5 bases). The CDR3 totals 19 residues. The V gene lost 0 bases and the J gene lost 0 bases, with 20 bases spanning the gap. The germline CDR1 and CDR2 sequences are MNHEY and SVGEGT. CDR3 bases: TGTGCCAGCAGTTACTCGAGAGGTGGAGCGGTCTTGGACCAAGAGACCCAGTACTTC. It encodes CASSYSRGGAVLDQETQYF.

The chain uses TRBV25-1 and TRBJ2-1, with 9 bases aligning to TRBD1. The CDR3 length is 14 residues. Trimming cost V 6 bases and J 9 bases; bases outside gene matches: 9. The germline V gene encodes CDR1 MGHDK and CDR2 SYGVNS. The CDR3 protein is CASSRDRDLREQFF. The CDR3 region has the DNA TGTGCCAGCAGCCGGGACAGGGACCTCCGTGAGCAGTTCTTC.

This clone has only one observation. V and J are TRBV5-5 and TRBJ1-1; D ambiguous. Trimming took 4 bases from V and 11 from J, leaving 15 bases between them. CDR1 is SGHKS and CDR2 is YYEKEE in the germline V gene (reference sequence). This CDR3 comprises 12 residues. This CDR3 is CASSHSTHWAFF. DNA of the CDR3: TGTGCCAGCAGCCACAGTACACACTGGGCTTTCTTT.

This sequence joins TRBV7-2 and TRBJ2-2; TRBD1 matches at 7 bases. Germline trimming cut 6 bases from V and 7 bases from J; bases unmatched to any gene: 5. Germline CDR1 SGHTA, CDR2 FQGNSA. The CDR3 sequence is 13 residues long. The CDR3 sequence: CASRMTGNGELFF. The DNA of the CDR3 is TGTGCCAGCAGGATGACAGGGAACGGGGAGCTGTTTTTT.

The chain links TRBV7-2 to TRBJ2-1; D is possibly TRBD1 (5 bases). The germline V gene has CDR1 SGHTA and CDR2 FQGNSA. V was cut by 2 bases and J by 2 bases, with 13 bases left in between. The CDR3 consists of 16 residues. The CDR3 protein is CASSLNPTEPYNEQFF. As DNA, the CDR3 is TGTGCCAGCAGCTTAAACCCGACAGAGCCCTACAATGAGCAGTTCTTC.

The chain employs TRBV24-1 and TRBJ2-2; no clear D gene. The ends were cut back, 4 bases at V and 2 bases at J, with 7 bases in the middle. The V gene's germline CDR1 is KGHDR and CDR2 SFDVKD. The CDR3 sequence is 14 residues long. The CDR3 DNA follows: TGTGCCACCAGTGACCCCCTTAACACCGGGGAGCTGTTTTTT. Translating gives CATSDPLNTGELFF.

This chain uses TRBV12-3 or TRBV12-4 with TRBJ1-5; D not resolved. The CDR3 sequence is 13 residues long. Trimming removed 3 bases at V and 5 bases at J, with 8 bases between. CDR3 in amino acids: CASSFAGHQPQHF. The CDR3 nucleotides are TGTGCCAGCAGTTTTGCGGGTCATCAGCCCCAGCATTTT.

This clone was observed once. This chain uses TRBV14 with TRBJ1-1, with D possibly matching TRBD1 (5 bases). The CDR3 runs to 17 residues. Trimming cost V 3 bases and J 4 bases, with 21 bases left between them. Germline V gives CDR1 SGHDN, CDR2 FVKESK. The CDR3, as DNA: TGTGCCAGCAGCCAGTTTAAGGACACGTCCATGGGCACTGAAGCTTTCTTT. Translating gives CASSQFKDTSMGTEAFF.

The chain links TRBV30 to TRBJ2-2; the D is unclear. The CDR3 loop spans 13 amino acids. V lost 0 bases, J lost 6 bases, and 8 bases lay in between. Germline V lookup: CDR1 GTSNPN, CDR2 SVGIG (reference sequence). CDR3 in amino acids: CAWSVFEAGELFF. CDR3 nucleotides: TGTGCCTGGAGTGTATTCGAGGCCGGGGAGCTGTTTTTT.

The V and J genes are TRBV24-1 and TRBJ1-1, with 11 positions matching TRBD1. After removal of 4 bases from V and 2 bases from J, the junction contained 8 bases not matched to a gene. This CDR3 is built from 17 residues. Germline V lookup: CDR1 KGHDR, CDR2 SFDVKD. CDR3 DNA: TGTGCCACCAGTGACCGCGGGACAGGGGGACCTAACACTGAAGCTTTCTTT. It codes for CATSDRGTGGPNTEAFF.

J is TRBJ1-2 and V is TRBV18; 7 positions match TRBD1. V dropped 4 bases and J dropped 3; count of bases not matched to a gene: 11. This CDR3 has 16 residues. CDR1 is KGHSH, CDR2 LQKENI, per germline. CDR3 in DNA: TGTGCCAGCTCACGGTACAGGGGCGCAGAGGACTATGGCTACACCTTC. This translates into CASSRYRGAEDYGYTF.

The chain couples TRBV18 to TRBJ1-1, with 8 bases lining up with TRBD1. The CDR3 covers 18 residues. The germline V gene encodes CDR1 KGHSH and CDR2 LQKENI. V was pared by 3 bases and J by 0 bases, with 12 bases of the junction left unmatched. The CDR3 spells CASSPRMATGVMNTEAFF. CDR3 coding DNA: TGTGCCAGCTCACCTAGGATGGCGACAGGGGTTATGAACACTGAAGCTTTCTTT. Combining the CDR3 with reference TRBV18 and TRBJ1-1 gives the whole variable domain NAGVMQNPRHLVRRRGQEARLRCSPMKGHSHVYWYRQLPEEGLKFMVYLQKENIIDESGMPKERFSAEFPKEGPSILRIQQVVRGDSAAYFCASSPRMATGVMNTEAFFGQGTRLTVV.

The rearrangement links TRBV7-9 to TRBJ2-5, with 7 positions matching TRBD2. Germline trimming cut 5 bases from V and 3 bases from J; bases unmatched to any gene: 6. The CDR3 covers 14 residues. Germline V gives CDR1 SEHNR, CDR2 FQNEAQ (reference sequence). The CDR3 sequence: CASSHKSGEETQYF. The CDR3 DNA reads TGTGCCAGCAGCCATAAAAGCGGGGAAGAGACCCAGTACTTC. Full variable domain (outside the CDR3, taken from reference TRBV7-9 and TRBJ2-5): DTGVSQNPRHKITKRGQNVTFRCDPISEHNRLYWYRQTLGQGPEFLTYFQNEAQLEKSRLLSDRFSAERPKGSFSTLEIQRTEQGDSAMYLCASSHKSGEETQYFGPGTRLLVL.

The chain combines TRBV5-5 with TRBJ2-1; TRBD1 matches 11 bases. The CDR3 has 15 residues. Per the germline V gene, CDR1 is SGHKS and CDR2 is YYEKEE (reference sequence). The junction had 3 bases not matched to a gene; V was cut back by 0 bases and J by 7 bases. This CDR3 reads CASSLVDRGLNEQFF. For the CDR3, the DNA is TGTGCCAGCAGCTTGGTGGACAGGGGGCTGAATGAGCAGTTCTTC. The entire variable domain, with the rest obtained from reference TRBV5-5 and TRBJ2-1, is as follows: DAGVTQSPTHLIKTRGQQVTLRCSPISGHKSVSWYQQVLGQGPQFIFQYYEKEERGRGNFPDRFSARQFPNYSSELNVNALLLGDSALYLCASSLVDRGLNEQFFGPGTRLTVL.

V is TRBV6-1 and J is TRBJ2-2; tentative D call: TRBD1 (5 bases). CDR1 is MNHNS and CDR2 is SASEGT in the germline V gene. With 7 bases removed from V and 3 bases from J, the gap between germline ends came to 15 bases. The CDR3 is made up of 15 amino acids. The CDR3 loop is CASNLDDRYTGELFF. In DNA form, the CDR3 reads TGTGCCAGCAATCTAGACGACAGATACACCGGGGAGCTGTTTTTT.

This clone is a singleton in its sample. The V and J genes are TRBV19 and TRBJ2-7; TRBD2 agrees at 7 bases. The CDR3 extends over 15 amino acids. Losses at the gene ends were 6 bases for V and 0 bases for J; bases not matched to a gene: 8. Per the germline V gene, CDR1 is LNHDA and CDR2 is SQIVND (reference sequence). The CDR3 loop is CASRSPGGSSYEQYF. The DNA for the CDR3 is TGTGCCAGTAGATCCCCCGGGGGGAGCTCCTACGAGCAGTACTTC.

This clone was detected only a few times. This rearrangement joins TRBV9 to TRBJ1-5, with 11 bases fitting TRBD1. Germline V CDR1 and CDR2: SGDLS, YYNGEE. V was pared by 4 bases and J by 6 bases, with 6 bases of the junction left unmatched. The CDR3 is 15 residues long. CDR3 sequence reads: CASSTRTGGGQPQHF. DNA for the CDR3: TGTGCCAGCAGCACCCGGACAGGGGGCGGTCAGCCCCAGCATTTT.

This chain connects TRBV5-5 to TRBJ1-1, with D possibly being TRBD1 (5 bases). There are 13 residues in the CDR3. Trimming left V 2 bases short and J 1 base short, with 6 bases between. CDR1 is SGHKS, CDR2 YYEKEE, per germline (reference sequence). CDR3 protein: CASSLTGNTEAFF. The CDR3 nucleotides are TGTGCCAGCAGCTTAACAGGGAACACTGAAGCTTTCTTT.

The count of this clone is one. This chain connects TRBV7-5 to TRBJ2-7; the D call of TRBD2 is as the table states it, not checked on the DNA. TRBV7-5 is termed a pseudogene. CDR3 size: 12 residues. In DNA, the CDR3 is TGTGTCAGAAGCTTAGCTCTTAACGAGCAGTACTTC. This encodes CVRSLALNEQYF.

The CDR3 here is CATQPRQSINNEQFF. For the CDR3, the DNA is TGTGCCACCCAACCCCGACAGAGTATTAACAATGAGCAGTTCTTC. The chain recombines TRBV10-3 with TRBJ2-1; TRBD1 might be the D (5 bases). With 10 bases removed from V and 5 bases from J, the gap between germline ends came to 21 bases. The CDR3 is 15 amino acids. The V gene's germline CDR1 is ENHRY and CDR2 SYGVKD.

Comments on this clone: This specimen includes other DNA sequences encoding the same CDR3. The chain couples TRBV6-4 to TRBJ2-3, with 7 positions matching TRBD1. Germline lookup yields CDR1 MRHNA and CDR2 SNTAGT. The CDR3 totals 14 residues. V shed 0 bases and J 4 bases; nucleotides not matched to a gene: 1. The CDR3 sequence is CASSDSGGADTQYF. CDR3 coding DNA: TGTGCCAGCAGTGACTCAGGGGGCGCAGATACGCAGTATTTT.